This passage covers 21 T cell receptor beta chains from one sample sequenced in a study of shared clonotypes between healthy human individuals. TCRdb keeps only in-frame clones here, not all; method: immunoSEQ multiplex PCR. This table holds under 2.5 million clones, around 92% found once. The sequenced sample consisted of naive CD4+ T cells from PBMCs. The subset denotes: CD45RA+ positively selected. These receptors all stem from a young man in good health. Some clones in this sample may be carry-over from other donors' samples.

The J gene is TRBJ2-3, the V gene TRBV27; 7 bases line up with TRBD1. The trim removed 4 bases at V and 0 bases at J, leaving 4 bases unmatched. The CDR3 contains 15 residues. Germline V lookup: CDR1 MNHEY, CDR2 SMNVEV (reference sequence). The CDR3 bases are TGTGCCAGCAGTTACCGGGACAGAAGCACAGATACGCAGTATTTT. Protein product: CASSYRDRSTDTQYF.

The chain uses TRBV11-3 and TRBJ2-7; D ambiguous. From germline, CDR1 is SGHNT and CDR2 YENEEA. The CDR3 contains 15 residues. V was shortened by 1 base and J by 0 bases, with 10 bases between the two germline ends. CDR3: CASSLGQAGSYEQYF. In nucleotides, the CDR3 is TGTGCCAGCAGCTTAGGGCAGGCAGGCTCCTACGAGCAGTACTTC.

This clone is a singleton in its sample. This sequence joins TRBV5-8 and TRBJ1-2; D perhaps matches TRBD1 (6 bases). V dropped 4 bases and J dropped 8 bases, with 33 bases sitting between them. The CDR3 sequence is 19 residues long. Germline V CDR1 and CDR2: SGHTS, YDEGEE. CDR3 sequence: CASSRQDAGIAQGFGGYTF. For the CDR3, the DNA is TGTGCCAGCAGCCGCCAGGACGCCGGTATCGCACAGGGCTTTGGCGGCTACACCTTC.

This clone has only a few counts. This chain connects TRBV19 to TRBJ1-1; TRBD1 might be the D (5 bases). The CDR3 loop spans 13 amino acids. Trimming cost V 1 base and J 10 bases, with 13 bases left between them. Germline CDR1 and CDR2: LNHDA and SQIVND (reference sequence). This chain's CDR3 is CASSIGFGGRAFF. CDR3 coding DNA: TGTGCCAGTAGTATAGGTTTTGGGGGACGAGCTTTCTTT.

This clone was detected once. Other DNA sequences of this sample code for an identical CDR3. The rearrangement uses TRBV11-1 and TRBJ2-7, with D maybe TRBD2 (5 bases). The germline gives CDR1 SGHAT, CDR2 FQDESV (reference sequence). V lost 6 bases and J 0 bases, leaving 15 bases between the germline ends. This CDR3 region has 15 residues. CDR3 coding DNA: TGTGCCAGCAGTCGTGAGTTAGGGAGCTCCTACGAGCAGTACTTC. As protein: CASSRELGSSYEQYF.

The chain carries TRBV30 and TRBJ2-5; the D gene is possibly TRBD2 (6 bases). The CDR3 contains 12 residues. The germline V and J ends were trimmed by 0 bases and 11 bases, with 13 bases remaining between them. Germline V gene sequence: CDR1 GTSNPN, CDR2 SVGIG (reference sequence). In nucleotides, the CDR3 is TGTGCCTGGAGTGTACGAAGGAGGGAGCAGTACTTC. Encoded protein: CAWSVRRREQYF.

The chain links TRBV5-8 to TRBJ1-2; maybe TRBD1 (6 bases). CDR3 length equals 11 residues. Trimming shortened V by 0 bases and J by 12 bases, and 9 bases separated the two germline ends. Germline loops: CDR1 SGHTS, CDR2 YDEGEE. CDR3 sequence (DNA): TGTGCCAGCAGCTTGGACAGGGCCCACACCTTC. Amino acid sequence: CASSLDRAHTF.

The V call is TRBV28, the J call TRBJ2-1; TRBD2 matches at 8 bases. There are 14 residues in the CDR3. CDR1 is MDHEN, CDR2 SYDVKM, per germline. J lost 7 bases, V lost 6 bases, and 8 bases had no gene match. Here the CDR3 DNA reads TGTGCCAGCAGGCCGCCGGGACTAGTAAATGAGCAGTTCTTC. It specifies CASRPPGLVNEQFF.

The chain combines TRBV19 with TRBJ1-5, with D possibly TRBD1 on 5 matching bases. V lost 2 bases, J lost 2 bases, and 19 bases lay in between. This CDR3 has 18 residues. Germline-derived CDR1 and CDR2 are LNHDA and SQIVND (reference sequence). The CDR3, as DNA: TGTGCCAGTAGTATAAGGGTTCCGGGGCGCCGGGGCAATCAGCCCCAGCATTTT. As protein: CASSIRVPGRRGNQPQHF.

V and J are TRBV10-3 and TRBJ2-2; 7 nucleotides match TRBD2. Trimming cost V 0 bases and J 6 bases; bases outside gene matches: 1. The CDR3 sequence is 14 residues long. Germline lookup yields CDR1 ENHRY and CDR2 SYGVKD. CDR3 amino acids: CAISESRGAGELFF. The CDR3 nucleotides are TGTGCCATCAGTGAGTCTCGGGGGGCCGGGGAGCTGTTTTTT.

Written as DNA, the CDR3 is TGCAGCGTTAGGGACGGACTGAACTATGGCTACACCTTC. Translation gives CSVRDGLNYGYTF. This chain connects TRBV29-1 to TRBJ1-2, with D possibly TRBD1 on 5 matching bases. Trimming removed 5 bases from V and 2 bases from J, with 12 bases in between. CDR1 and CDR2 from the germline V gene are SQVTM and ANQGSEA. This CDR3 contains 13 residues.

V and J are TRBV4-1 and TRBJ2-2, with D hard to call. Germline V CDR1 and CDR2: MGHRA, YSYEKL. The CDR3 sequence is 15 residues long. With 1 base removed from V and 3 bases from J, the gap between germline ends came to 9 bases. Written as DNA, the CDR3 is TGCGCCAGCAGCCAAGGTCGCTTACACACCGGGGAGCTGTTTTTT. Translation: CASSQGRLHTGELFF.

The gene calls are TRBV5-1 and TRBJ1-1, with no clear D. In germline, CDR1 is SGHRS, CDR2 YFSETQ. This CDR3 spans 13 amino acids. V lost 6 bases and J 6 bases, leaving 15 bases between the germline ends. The CDR3 bases are TGCGCCAGCACGCCAGGAGACTCACCTGAAGCTTTCTTT. Translated: CASTPGDSPEAFF. Supplemented by reference TRBV5-1 and TRBJ1-1, the full variable domain reads KAGVTQTPRYLIKTRGQQVTLSCSPISGHRSVSWYQQTPGQGLQFLFEYFSETQRNKGNFPGRFSGRQFSNSRSEMNVSTLELGDSALYLCASTPGDSPEAFFGQGTRLTVV.

This sequence joins TRBV7-9 and TRBJ1-1; TRBD1 matches 7 bases. CDR1 is SEHNR, CDR2 FQNEAQ, per germline (reference sequence). This CDR3 is built from 15 residues. The V and J ends lost 0 bases and 5 bases, in that order; junction bases with no gene match: 6. The CDR3 bases are TGTGCCAGCAGCTTAGCTTACAGGGGAGGAACTGAAGCTTTCTTT. Translated, it gives CASSLAYRGGTEAFF.

On this clone: This specimen includes other DNA sequences encoding the same CDR3. The CDR3 spells CASTRDPNQPQHF. CDR3 in DNA: TGTGCCAGCACCCGCGACCCTAATCAGCCCCAGCATTTT. This chain uses TRBV7-2 with TRBJ1-5; D call uncertain. Looked up from germline, CDR1 is SGHTA and CDR2 is FQGNSA. V lost 7 bases and J lost 4, with 11 bases in between. The CDR3 consists of 13 residues. Supplemented by reference TRBV7-2 and TRBJ1-5, the full variable domain reads GAGVSQSPSNKVTEKGKDVELRCDPISGHTALYWYRQSLGQGLEFLIYFQGNSAPDKSGLPSDRFSAERTGGSVSTLTIQRTQQEDSAVYLCASTRDPNQPQHFGDGTRLSIL.

This clone appeared once. The DNA of the CDR3 is TGTGCCAGCAGCTTGCGACTAGCGCCAACGCTCAATGAGCAGTTCTTC. Amino acids: CASSLRLAPTLNEQFF. The V and J genes are TRBV7-3 and TRBJ2-1; 8 bases are a match to TRBD2. Germline V gene data show CDR1 as SGHTA and CDR2 as FQGTGA. The length of the CDR3 is 16 residues. After removal of 3 bases from V and 6 bases from J, the junction contained 10 bases not matched to a gene.

This chain uses TRBV11-3 with TRBJ2-1, with D maybe TRBD2 (6 bases). The CDR3 runs 16 residues. V was pared by 5 bases and J by 4 bases, with 18 bases between. The germline V gene encodes CDR1 SGHNT and CDR2 YENEEA. DNA for the CDR3: TGTGCCAGCAGCCCCCAGACTAGTTCCCCTTACAATGAGCAGTTCTTC. Translation gives CASSPQTSSPYNEQFF. The full variable domain, with the rest looked up from reference TRBV11-3 and TRBJ2-1, is EAGVVQSPRYKIIEKKQPVAFWCNPISGHNTLYWYLQNLGQGPELLIRYENEEAVDDSQLPKDRFSAERLKGVDSTLKIQPAELGDSAVYLCASSPQTSSPYNEQFFGPGTRLTVL.

The V and J genes are TRBV10-3 and TRBJ2-2; weak D call: TRBD2 (6 bases). V lost 8 bases to trimming and J lost 4 bases, with 14 bases between them. CDR3 size: 14 residues. Germline values: CDR1 ENHRY, CDR2 SYGVKD. The CDR3 loop reads CAIGVTSSTGELFF. The CDR3 bases are TGTGCCATCGGGGTCACTAGCAGCACCGGGGAGCTGTTTTTT.

The chain has TRBV2 and TRBJ2-7; D unclear. CDR3 length: 14 residues. V was clipped by 3 bases and J by 0 bases, with 9 bases between them. CDR1 and CDR2 (germline): SNHLY, FYNNEI. The CDR3 DNA sequence: TGTGCCAGCAGTGATTTGGGATACTCCTACGAGCAGTACTTC. It specifies CASSDLGYSYEQYF.

The rearrangement joins TRBV30 to TRBJ1-1, with D hard to call. Trimming removed 1 base at V and 8 bases at J, with 5 bases between. The length of the CDR3 is 10 residues. Germline V gene data show CDR1 as GTSNPN and CDR2 as SVGIG (reference sequence). CDR3 protein: CAWSEAEAFF. Here the CDR3 DNA reads TGTGCCTGGAGTGAGGCCGAAGCTTTCTTT.

J is TRBJ1-1 and V is TRBV30; D is undetermined. Germline-derived CDR1 and CDR2 are GTSNPN and SVGIG (reference sequence). CDR3 size: 12 residues. V dropped 2 bases and J dropped 4 bases, with 8 bases sitting between them. CDR3 in DNA: TGTGCCTGGAGTACTATAGGCACTGAAGCTTTCTTT. Protein sequence: CAWSTIGTEAFF.